Each of the 22 T cell receptor beta chains below was sequenced from the same sample in a study of Ad26.COV2.S vaccination and SARS-CoV-2 variants. Treatment described: about 20 received Ad26.COV2.S at low or high dose, single or two shots; about 5 received placebo; per-sample allocation not given. All samples were drawn on day 63, counting from the first vaccine or placebo injection. Produced via immunoSEQ multiplex PCR; TCRdb's table is partial and in-frame only. This table has almost 400,000 clones, about 88% appearing once. Specimen: peripheral blood, collected in a trial of Ad26.COV2.S vaccine versus placebo. The receptor set was obtained from a person between 18 and 65 years old who received the Ad26.COV2.S COVID-19 vaccine or a placebo.

The rearrangement joins TRBV9 to TRBJ2-2; 7 nucleotides agree with TRBD2. Germline V gene lookup returns CDR1 SGDLS and CDR2 YYNGEE. V gave up 3 bases and J gave up 5 bases; unmatched junction bases: 4. The CDR3 runs to 14 residues. DNA of the CDR3: TGTGCCAGCAGCGCCTTCGGGGGGACCGGGGAGCTGTTTTTT. As protein: CASSAFGGTGELFF.

This chain joins TRBV10-2 and TRBJ2-7; TRBD1 aligns across 7 bases. Looked up from germline, CDR1 is WSHSY and CDR2 is SAAADI. The CDR3 sequence is 14 residues long. The V and J ends lost 4 bases and 3 bases, in that order; junction bases with no gene match: 6. The CDR3 loop reads CASSGGRGIYEQYF. The CDR3 bases are TGCGCCAGCAGTGGTGGCAGGGGGATCTACGAGCAGTACTTC.

The chain uses TRBV7-2 and TRBJ1-1, with 11 bases lining up with TRBD1. V trimming: 3 bases; J trimming: 5 bases; junction bases outside the gene matches: 2. The CDR3 totals 14 residues. Looked up from germline, CDR1 is SGHTA and CDR2 is FQGNSA. The CDR3 DNA is TGTGCCAGCAGCTTCGGGACAGGGGGAACTGAAGCTTTCTTT. Translation gives CASSFGTGGTEAFF.

This clone was seen only a few times. This chain joins TRBV5-1 and TRBJ2-2, with 8 positions matching TRBD1. J gave up 6 bases and V 0 bases, and 10 bases lay outside the gene matches. CDR1 is SGHRS and CDR2 is YFSETQ in the germline V gene. This CDR3 region has 17 residues. The CDR3 DNA reads as TGCGCCAGCAGCTTGGCGCCGCAGGGGGCAATCTCCGGGGAGCTGTTTTTT. Its translation: CASSLAPQGAISGELFF.

The chain carries TRBV18 and TRBJ1-1; no firm D call. There are 15 residues in the CDR3. V was shortened by 1 base and J by 1 base, with 10 bases between the two germline ends. Germline V gene sequence: CDR1 KGHSH, CDR2 LQKENI. DNA for the CDR3: TGTGCCAGCTCACCACTGGGAGCAAGGAACACTGAAGCTTTCTTT. Its protein is CASSPLGARNTEAFF.

The V call is TRBV10-3, the J call TRBJ2-5; TRBD1 aligns across 8 bases. The germline gives CDR1 ENHRY, CDR2 SYGVKD. CDR3 size: 13 residues. V shed 10 bases and J 5 bases; nucleotides not matched to a gene: 9. The DNA of the CDR3 is TGTGCCAGCGGACAGGGTTTGAGGGAGACCCAGTACTTC. Translating it yields CASGQGLRETQYF.

This rearrangement joins TRBV28 to TRBJ1-5; D is undetermined. Deletions cut 4 bases from V and 0 bases from J, with 16 bases between. Germline V gives CDR1 MDHEN, CDR2 SYDVKM. The CDR3 spans 17 residues. For the CDR3, the DNA is TGTGCCAGCAGTTCCGCCGGGAACTCCTTTAGCAATCAGCCCCAGCATTTT. This sequence encodes CASSSAGNSFSNQPQHF.

The chain couples TRBV14 to TRBJ1-1; D call uncertain. The V gene lost 4 bases and the J gene lost 0 bases, with 6 bases spanning the gap. CDR3 length: 13 amino acids. Germline lookup yields CDR1 SGHDN and CDR2 FVKESK. Written as DNA, the CDR3 is TGTGCCAGCAGCCTAAAGGTGAACACTGAAGCTTTCTTT. Protein product: CASSLKVNTEAFF.

The chain uses TRBV28 and TRBJ2-7; 13 bases are shared with TRBD2. Looked up from germline, CDR1 is MDHEN and CDR2 is SYDVKM. Trimming removed 5 bases from V and 2 bases from J; junction bases left unmatched: 3. CDR3 length: 15 amino acids. The CDR3 region is CASSPTSGRAYEQYF. CDR3 in DNA: TGTGCCAGCAGTCCCACTAGCGGGAGGGCCTACGAGCAGTACTTC.

The genes are TRBV7-9 and TRBJ1-4; unclear D gene. The CDR3 runs 11 residues. V lost 4 bases, J lost 8 bases, and 5 bases lay in between. Germline CDR1 is SEHNR and CDR2 is FQNEAQ (reference sequence). CDR3 sequence: CASSSGEKLFF. DNA for the CDR3: TGTGCCAGCAGCTCGGGGGAAAAACTGTTTTTT.

This chain links TRBV9 with TRBJ1-6, with 7 bases identical to TRBD1. Trimming removed 4 bases from V and 10 bases from J; junction bases left unmatched: 8. The CDR3 loop spans 14 amino acids. CDR1 is SGDLS, CDR2 YYNGEE, per germline. CDR3 amino acids: CASSPQGGRSPLHF. DNA for the CDR3: TGTGCCAGCAGCCCCCAGGGGGGGCGATCACCCCTCCACTTT. The variable domain in full, with the rest retrieved from reference TRBV9 and TRBJ1-6, is DSGVTQTPKHLITATGQRVTLRCSPRSGDLSVYWYQQSLDQGLQFLIQYYNGEERAKGNILERFSAQQFPDLHSELNLSSLELGDSALYFCASSPQGGRSPLHFGNGTRLTVT.

The chain combines TRBV4-2 with TRBJ1-4, with a tentative D call TRBD1 (5 bases). Trimming pared 1 base from V and 8 bases from J, leaving 14 bases between. This CDR3 is built from 15 residues. Germline CDR1 LGHNA, CDR2 YNFKEQ. The CDR3 coding sequence is TGTGCCAGCAGCCAAGGAGGGGTGGTGACCGAAAAACTGTTTTTT. Encoded protein: CASSQGGVVTEKLFF.

This chain links TRBV11-3 with TRBJ1-6, with D unresolved. Trimming left V 0 bases short and J 10 bases short, with 7 bases between. This CDR3 is 13 amino acids long. The germline gives CDR1 SGHNT, CDR2 YENEEA. CDR3 region: CASSLDQLSPLHF. Written as DNA, the CDR3 is TGTGCCAGCAGCTTAGATCAGTTATCACCCCTCCACTTT. Supplemented by reference TRBV11-3 and TRBJ1-6, the full variable domain reads EAGVVQSPRYKIIEKKQPVAFWCNPISGHNTLYWYLQNLGQGPELLIRYENEEAVDDSQLPKDRFSAERLKGVDSTLKIQPAELGDSAVYLCASSLDQLSPLHFGNGTRLTVT.

CDR3 nucleotide sequence: TGTGCCAGCAGCCGCACAGGGGGCAATGAGCAGTTCTTC. This sequence encodes CASSRTGGNEQFF. V usage is TRBV7-9 and J usage is TRBJ2-1, with 8 nucleotides matching TRBD1. V lost 5 bases, J lost 6 bases, and 3 bases stayed unmatched. CDR1 and CDR2 from the germline V gene are SEHNR and FQNEAQ (reference sequence). This CDR3 spans 13 amino acids.

This chain uses TRBV7-6 with TRBJ2-1; possibly TRBD1 for D (5 bases). The CDR3 spans 13 residues. The ends were cut back, 5 bases at V and 9 bases at J, with 14 bases in the middle. CDR1 SGHVS and CDR2 FNYEAQ come from the germline V gene. In DNA, the CDR3 is TGTGCCAGCAGCCCGTCACACCAGGGTGAGCAGTTCTTC. This encodes CASSPSHQGEQFF.

The V call is TRBV28, the J call TRBJ1-4; 7 nucleotides line up with TRBD1. With V trimmed by 5 bases and J by 8 bases, 11 bases remained unmatched. The CDR3 contains 15 residues. Germline V lookup: CDR1 MDHEN, CDR2 SYDVKM. CDR3 region: CASSLRTGNSEKLFF. Written as DNA, the CDR3 is TGTGCCAGCAGTCTTAGGACAGGAAACTCAGAAAAACTGTTTTTT.

V is TRBV6-5 and J is TRBJ1-6; D ambiguous. The CDR3 consists of 15 residues. Between the trimmed V and J ends, which lost 4 bases and 7 bases, there was a span of 14 bases. In germline, CDR1 is MNHEY, CDR2 SVGAGI. Written as DNA, the CDR3 is TGTGCCAGCAGTTTGAGTCCGGGGAAGAATTCACCCCTCCACTTT. Translating gives CASSLSPGKNSPLHF.

The rearrangement links TRBV19 to TRBJ2-7; D unresolved. Germline V gene lookup returns CDR1 LNHDA and CDR2 SQIVND (reference sequence). The CDR3 is made up of 15 amino acids. V was pared by 6 bases and J by 1 base, with 16 bases between. This CDR3 is CASSLEHSGSYEQYF. CDR3 nucleotides: TGTGCCAGTAGCCTAGAACACTCCGGTTCCTACGAGCAGTACTTC.

On this clone: This CDR3 is also generated by other DNA sequences in the sample. CDR3 residues: CASSLKETQYF. The DNA of the CDR3 is TGTGCCAGCAGCTTAAAGGAGACCCAGTACTTC. The chain combines TRBV7-9 with TRBJ2-5; unclear D gene. Per germline, CDR1 SEHNR and CDR2 FQNEAQ (reference sequence). V lost 2 bases to trimming and J lost 5 bases, with 3 bases between them. The CDR3 is 11 amino acids.

The gene calls are TRBV5-1 and TRBJ1-1; D is undetermined. With 0 bases removed from V and 7 bases from J, the gap between germline ends came to 10 bases. There are 13 residues in the CDR3. The germline V gene has CDR1 SGHRS and CDR2 YFSETQ. The CDR3 bases are TGCGCCAGCAGCTTGGATTTGGCAGTTGAAGCTTTCTTT. Its protein product is CASSLDLAVEAFF. Using reference TRBV5-1 and TRBJ1-1 for the parts outside the CDR3, the full variable domain is KAGVTQTPRYLIKTRGQQVTLSCSPISGHRSVSWYQQTPGQGLQFLFEYFSETQRNKGNFPGRFSGRQFSNSRSEMNVSTLELGDSALYLCASSLDLAVEAFFGQGTRLTVV.

The chain carries TRBV6-5 and TRBJ2-7; 12 bases map to TRBD2. CDR3 length: 14 residues. Trimming cost V 6 bases and J 3 bases; bases outside gene matches: 3. Looked up from germline, CDR1 is MNHEY and CDR2 is SVGAGI. CDR3 protein: CASSPGLAGYEQYF. The CDR3 DNA reads TGTGCCAGCAGCCCGGGACTAGCGGGCTACGAGCAGTACTTC.

This chain connects TRBV19 to TRBJ1-2; D is unresolved. V lost 5 bases and J 4 bases, leaving 11 bases between the germline ends. Per the germline V gene, CDR1 is LNHDA and CDR2 is SQIVND (reference sequence). The CDR3 has 13 residues. The chain's CDR3 is CASSSGLGYGYTF. For the CDR3, the DNA is TGTGCCAGTAGTTCGGGGTTGGGCTATGGCTACACCTTC.